These 16 T cell receptor beta chains were all obtained from the same sample, sequenced in a study of T cells in Graves' hyperthyroidism and ophthalmopathy (dated by TCRdb to the late 2010s). Library preparation used multiplex PCR. Sequencing instrument: Illumina HiSeq 2000. The TCR beta CDR3 regions were amplified from the RNA transcripts. For the first round of RT-PCR on the TCR CDR3, the HTBI primer set was used together with the Qiagen OneStep RT-PCR kit. The public reads were reprocessed in TCRdb via fastp at Q25 and MiXCR, keeping in-frame beta chains. Every distinct CDR3 protein forms one entry, paired with its most common genes and DNA. The sample records about 420,000 distinct CDR3 sequences, less than 20% of which are singletons. Jointly, the top ten make up 14% of the sample. Sequencing input: blood. All receptors come from a woman between 18 and 30 years old with Graves' hyperthyroidism.

This clonotype was recorded a few times. The chain is built from TRBV6-1 and TRBJ1-5; TRBD1 is a possible D gene (6 bases). Germline V gene lookup returns CDR1 MNHNS and CDR2 SASEGT. The CDR3 length is 15 residues. V gave up 1 base and J gave up 4 bases, with 11 bases separating them. The CDR3 region has the DNA TGTGCCAGCAGTGAAGGGGGGACACGGAATCAGCCCCAGCATTTT. Protein product: CASSEGGTRNQPQHF.

This clonotype was recorded once. The chain links TRBV6-1 to TRBJ1-3; no reliable D call. CDR1 and CDR2 from the germline V gene are MNHNS and SASEGT. Trimming took off 10 bases at V and 0 bases at J, with 16 bases between the two ends. There are 15 residues in the CDR3. CDR3 bases: TGTGCCACCACTCCCGGAAGTAGCTCTGGAAACACCATATATTTT. It specifies CATTPGSSSGNTIYF.

About this clonotype itself: A much larger clone is a single base away; this may be a read error. V is TRBV28 and J is TRBJ2-3; 8 bases line up with TRBD2. This CDR3 is 15 amino acids long. CDR1 and CDR2 (germline): MDHEN, SYDVKM. CDR3 loop: CTSSSAGAGTDTQYF. CDR3 DNA sequence: TGTACCAGCAGCTCAGCGGGAGCAGGCACAGATACGCAGTATTTT.

This clonotype was counted many times. The chain couples TRBV5-1 to TRBJ1-1; D not certain. This CDR3 comprises 13 residues. Trimming stripped 9 bases from V and 1 base from J, with 13 bases between. CDR1 SGHRS and CDR2 YFSETQ come from the germline V gene. This CDR3 reads CATSHLGNTEAFF. CDR3 nucleotide sequence: TGCGCCACCTCCCACTTGGGGAACACTGAAGCTTTCTTT. The whole variable domain, filled in from reference TRBV5-1 and TRBJ1-1, reads KAGVTQTPRYLIKTRGQQVTLSCSPISGHRSVSWYQQTPGQGLQFLFEYFSETQRNKGNFPGRFSGRQFSNSRSEMNVSTLELGDSALYLCATSHLGNTEAFFGQGTRLTVV.

This clonotype turned up a few times. The chain links TRBV7-2 to TRBJ1-4; 7 positions agree with TRBD1. CDR1 is SGHTA, CDR2 FQGNSA, per germline. The CDR3 loop spans 16 amino acids. The V gene end was trimmed by 5 bases and the J gene end by 3 bases; junction bases not matched to a gene: 9. The CDR3 protein is CASSTGQVLANEKLFF. The CDR3 DNA reads as TGTGCCAGCAGCACCGGACAGGTTCTAGCTAATGAAAAACTGTTTTTT.

Written as DNA, the CDR3 is TGTGCCAGCAAGGTCAGGGGGCTGGGTAATGAAAAACTGTTTTTT. Translating it yields CASKVRGLGNEKLFF. This chain uses TRBV2 with TRBJ1-4; 8 bases fit TRBD1. This CDR3 has 15 residues. The J segment lost 4 bases and the V segment lost 7 bases, leaving 8 bases of the junction unmatched. Germline V gene lookup returns CDR1 SNHLY and CDR2 FYNNEI.

V usage is TRBV7-2 and J usage is TRBJ1-4; 8 nucleotides line up with TRBD1. The V and J ends lost 5 bases and 4 bases, in that order; junction bases with no gene match: 6. Looked up from germline, CDR1 is SGHTA and CDR2 is FQGNSA. There are 15 residues in the CDR3. The DNA of the CDR3 is TGTGCCAGCAGCGCCCCGGGACAGGTTAATGAAAAACTGTTTTTT. As protein: CASSAPGQVNEKLFF.

V gene TRBV4-1 combines with J gene TRBJ2-2, with D maybe TRBD1 (6 bases). CDR3 length: 15 residues. Trimming cost V 3 bases and J 2 bases, with 10 bases left between them. Germline CDR1 reads MGHRA; CDR2 reads YSYEKL. CDR3 coding DNA: TGCGCCAGCAGCCATAGGACAGTAAACACCGGGGAGCTGTTTTTT. This gives the protein CASSHRTVNTGELFF.

V usage is TRBV5-1 and J usage is TRBJ2-1, with TRBD2 identical over 8 bases. V trimming: 4 bases; J trimming: 9 bases; junction bases outside the gene matches: 6. The CDR3 extends over 13 amino acids. CDR1 is SGHRS and CDR2 is YFSETQ in the germline V gene. The CDR3 DNA is TGCGCCAGCAGCCTGACTAGCGTAAGTGAGCAGTTCTTC. This sequence encodes CASSLTSVSEQFF.

This rearrangement joins TRBV9 to TRBJ2-5; D not resolved. CDR1 is SGDLS, CDR2 YYNGEE, per germline. Trimming stripped 3 bases from V and 3 bases from J, with 9 bases between. The CDR3 sequence is 13 residues long. CDR3 in DNA: TGTGCCAGCAGCGAAGGGATTAAAGAGACCCAGTACTTC. This translates into CASSEGIKETQYF.

As concerns this clonotype: One base away lies a much larger clone, so this may be a sequencing read error. This chain links TRBV11-1 with TRBJ2-7; no firm D call. Trimming took 0 bases from V and 2 from J, leaving 14 bases between them. The CDR3 has 16 amino acids. CDR1 and CDR2 from the germline V gene are SGHAT and FQDESV (reference sequence). The DNA for the CDR3 is TGTGCCAGCAGCTTAGCTGTGCGCCAGAGCCCCTACGAGCAGTACTTC. Translation: CASSLAVRQSPYEQYF.

This clonotype has a count of ten or more. This chain joins TRBV19 and TRBJ1-1; 8 bases fit TRBD1. The CDR3 totals 15 residues. In germline, CDR1 is LNHDA, CDR2 SQIVND (reference sequence). The junction had 8 bases not matched to a gene; V was cut back by 3 bases and J by 5 bases. The CDR3 loop reads CASSIIGTGGTEAFF. For the CDR3, the DNA is TGTGCCAGTAGTATCATAGGGACAGGAGGTACTGAAGCTTTCTTT.

This clonotype was counted at least ten times. This chain uses TRBV11-2 with TRBJ2-1; D ambiguous. Germline V CDR1 and CDR2: SGHAT, FQNNGV. V was cut by 6 bases and J by 0 bases, with 12 bases left in between. The CDR3 covers 15 residues. CDR3 amino acids: CASSPVGGSYNEQFF. DNA of the CDR3: TGTGCCAGCAGTCCGGTTGGCGGCTCCTACAATGAGCAGTTCTTC.

This clonotype occurred many times. This chain uses TRBV7-9 with TRBJ2-1; TRBD2 matches at 12 bases. Germline loops: CDR1 SEHNR, CDR2 FQNEAQ (reference sequence). V dropped 4 bases and J dropped 9; count of bases not matched to a gene: 10. This CDR3 region has 16 residues. The CDR3 DNA is TGTGCCAGCAGCTCGAAGACTAGCGGGGGCTTCGGTGAGCAGTTCTTC. Translated: CASSSKTSGGFGEQFF.

V and J are TRBV9 and TRBJ1-1; 9 bases align to TRBD1. The CDR3 spans 14 residues. The V gene end was trimmed by 4 bases and the J gene end by 5 bases; junction bases not matched to a gene: 6. Germline V lookup: CDR1 SGDLS, CDR2 YYNGEE. Written as DNA, the CDR3 is TGTGCCAGCAGCCCCAGACAGGGGGATACTGAAGCTTTCTTT. The encoded protein is CASSPRQGDTEAFF.

This clonotype was counted many times. V is TRBV27 and J is TRBJ2-7; 9 bases align to TRBD1. This CDR3 has 14 amino acids. Germline assignment: CDR1 MNHEY and CDR2 SMNVEV (reference sequence). J lost 3 bases, V lost 8 bases, and 8 bases had no gene match. For the CDR3, the DNA is TGTGCCAGCCGGACGGGACAGGGTATCTACGAGCAGTACTTC. Protein product: CASRTGQGIYEQYF.